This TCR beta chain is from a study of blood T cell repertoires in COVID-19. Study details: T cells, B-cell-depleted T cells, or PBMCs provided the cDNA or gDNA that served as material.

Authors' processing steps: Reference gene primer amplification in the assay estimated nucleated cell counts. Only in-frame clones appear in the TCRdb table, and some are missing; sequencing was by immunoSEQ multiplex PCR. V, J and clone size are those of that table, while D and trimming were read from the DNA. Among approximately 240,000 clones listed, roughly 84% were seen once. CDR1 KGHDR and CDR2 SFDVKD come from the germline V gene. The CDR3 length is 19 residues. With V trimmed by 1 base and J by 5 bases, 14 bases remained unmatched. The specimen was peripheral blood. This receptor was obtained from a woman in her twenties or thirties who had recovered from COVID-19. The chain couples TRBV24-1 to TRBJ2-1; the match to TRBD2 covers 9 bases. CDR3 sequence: CATSDFGGRAGGLDNEQFF. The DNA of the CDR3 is TGTGCCACCAGTGATTTCGGCGGGAGGGCGGGAGGCTTAGACAATGAGCAGTTCTTC.